This is a list of T cell receptor beta chains from one sample in a study of blood T cell repertoires in COVID-19. Sequencing used immunoSEQ multiplex PCR; TCRdb keeps in-frame clones, though not all of them. There are around 230,000 clones in the sample; almost 85% occur only once, and approximately 15% lies in the top ten. Sequencing input: PBMCs or T cells enriched from blood (not recorded which). These TCRs come from a man aged 40-55 years who had recovered from COVID-19. The CDR3 runs from the conserved cysteine through the conserved F or W. The D gene is left open where the match is weak. Expanded clones are given a class, and other clones once, few, many or no size at all.

.,TRBJ2-1,TRBV7-2,.,TGTGCCAGCAGCGATTACGGCGGCGCCTACAATGAGCAGTTCTTC,CASSDYGGAYNEQFF
TRBD1,TRBJ1-6,TRBV9,.,TGTGCCAGCAGCCCACGAGACAGGGGACAATCACCCCTCCACTTT,CASSPRDRGQSPLHF
.,TRBJ2-3,TRBV24-1,few,TGTGCCACCAGTGACCCAGGGTTTGGCACAGATACGCAGTATTTT,CATSDPGFGTDTQYF
TRBD1,TRBJ2-1,TRBV9,.,TGTGCCAGCACATCTCCGGGGACAGGGTCGAATGAGCAGTTCTTC,CASTSPGTGSNEQFF
TRBD1,TRBJ1-2,TRBV4-3,.,TGCGCCAGCAGCCAACGAGCCGGGACAGGGGTAATTGGCTACACCTTC,CASSQRAGTGVIGYTF
.,TRBJ2-7,TRBV5-5,.,TGTGCCAGCAAGGTGCAGGTTTCCTACGAGCAGTACTTC,CASKVQVSYEQYF
.,TRBJ1-4,TRBV21-1,.,TGTGCCAGCAGCAATGACAGGGGAGGGAGTGAAAAACTGTTTTTT,CASSNDRGGSEKLFF
.,TRBJ1-2,TRBV7-2,.,TGTGCCAGCAGCCTACAGGGATTCAATTACTATGGCTACACCTTC,CASSLQGFNYYGYTF
.,TRBJ2-5,TRBV7-9,.,TGTGCCAGCAGCCCCCCCGCGGTTGGAGAGACCCAGTACTTC,CASSPPAVGETQYF
TRBD2,TRBJ2-7,TRBV6-1,.,TGTGCCAGCAGTGAAGCAGGGGAGGGGAGGGACTTC,CASSEAGEGRDF
TRBD2,TRBJ2-2,TRBV28,.,TGTGCCAGCAGTCCCTCTACTAGCGGAAAGTACACCGGGGAGCTGTTTTTT,CASSPSTSGKYTGELFF
.,TRBJ1-5,TRBV7-8,few,TGTGCCAGCAGCTCCGAGGATCAGCCCCAGCATTTT,CASSSEDQPQHF
.,TRBJ1-4,TRBV7-9,.,TGTGCCAGCAGCTTAGCCAGGGAGGTTGAAAAACTGTTTTTT,CASSLAREVEKLFF
.,TRBJ2-5,TRBV7-2,.,TGTGCCAGCAGCTCGCTAGATCCGGAGACCCAGTACTTC,CASSSLDPETQYF
TRBD1,TRBJ1-1,TRBV28,.,TGTGCCAGCAGTTCGACAGGGGGAAAGACTGAAGCTTTCTTT,CASSSTGGKTEAFF
.,TRBJ2-7,TRBV5-4,.,TGTGCCAGCAGCTTGTACGGGACCTACGAGCAGTACTTC,CASSLYGTYEQYF
TRBD1,TRBJ2-7,TRBV4-1,.,TGCGCCAGCAGCCAAGAGCTGGTACAGGGGGCAGATGAGCAGTACTTC,CASSQELVQGADEQYF
.,TRBJ1-2,TRBV29-1,.,TGCAGCGTTGAAGACCGGGGGAGCTATGGCTACACCTTC,CSVEDRGSYGYTF
.,TRBJ2-7,TRBV9,.,TGTGCCAGCAGCTCGACAGGCTACGAGCAGTACTTC,CASSSTGYEQYF
TRBD2,TRBJ2-2,TRBV3-1/TRBV3-2,once,TGTGCCAGCAGACCCTCGGTGGGGCGGGAGTACGTCGGGGAGCTGTTTTTT,CASRPSVGREYVGELFF
.,TRBJ1-4,TRBV10-1,once,TGCGCCACCATCATACACTCCTCCGGGGATCCTGGGGCTAATGAAAAACTGTTTTTT,CATIIHSSGDPGANEKLFF
TRBD1,TRBJ2-6,TRBV18,.,TGTGCCAGCTCACCCATTACAGGGGTTGGGGCCAACGTCCTGACTTTC,CASSPITGVGANVLTF
TRBD2,TRBJ2-1,TRBV28,.,TGTGCCAGCAGTTTGGTGAGCGGGGGTTATCACAATGAGCAGTTCTTC,CASSLVSGGYHNEQFF
.,TRBJ2-1,TRBV24-1,.,TGTGCCACCCTCTTCAAAGGGGCTAATGAGCAGTTCTTC,CATLFKGANEQFF
.,TRBJ2-3,TRBV28,.,TGTGCCAGCAGTCCCGTTAGCGGTACCTCAGATACGCAGTATTTT,CASSPVSGTSDTQYF
TRBD1,TRBJ2-7,TRBV7-3,few,TGTGCCAGCAGCTTAGGACAGGGCGGCTACGAGCAGTACTTC,CASSLGQGGYEQYF
TRBD1,TRBJ1-5,TRBV29-1,few,TGCAGCGCCCTCGCCGGGACAGGGTTTAATCAGCCCCAGCATTTT,CSALAGTGFNQPQHF
.,TRBJ1-5,TRBV19,.,TGTGCCAGTAGTGGCCACCGGGACAACAATCAGCCCCAGCATTTT,CASSGHRDNNQPQHF
.,TRBJ1-2,TRBV19,.,TGTGCCAGTAACCCAAATTCCAGGGGCAGCTATGGCTACACCTTC,CASNPNSRGSYGYTF
.,TRBJ1-5,TRBV19,.,TGTGCCAGTAGTATCCGGCAGGGGTATCAGCCCCAGCATTTT,CASSIRQGYQPQHF
TRBD1,TRBJ1-6,TRBV15,.,TGTGCCACCGGGGACAGGCCGAATTCACCCCTCCACTTT,CATGDRPNSPLHF
.,TRBJ1-2,TRBV19,few,TGTGCCAGCATTGACCCGGCAGAGGACTATGGCTACACCTTC,CASIDPAEDYGYTF
TRBD1,TRBJ1-1,TRBV28,.,TGTGCCAGTGAACCCGGGACAGGGGGCTTGGTGAACACTGAAGCTTTCTTT,CASEPGTGGLVNTEAFF
TRBD1,TRBJ1-2,TRBV6-5,.,TGTGCCAGCAGCGTCCCGGGACAGGGGGGGTATGGCTACACCTTC,CASSVPGQGGYGYTF
.,TRBJ1-2,TRBV18,.,TGTGCCAGCTCACCGGACTATAACTATGGCTACACCTTC,CASSPDYNYGYTF
.,TRBJ1-1,TRBV10-3,.,TGTGCCATCAGTGATGCGGGGGTTGGCACTGAAGCTTTCTTT,CAISDAGVGTEAFF
TRBD1,TRBJ1-1,TRBV18,.,TGTGCCAGCTCGGGTCGACAGGGGACAACTGAAGCTTTCTTT,CASSGRQGTTEAFF
TRBD2,TRBJ2-1,TRBV14,.,TGTGCCAGCAGCCCCCTAGCGGTCTCCTACAATGAGCAGTTCTTC,CASSPLAVSYNEQFF
.,TRBJ2-3,TRBV5-1,.,TGCGCCAGCAGCTCACGGGTGAGCAGGGGGGCAGATACGCAGTATTTT,CASSSRVSRGADTQYF
.,TRBJ2-7,TRBV15,few,TGTGCCACCAGCAGGCCGGCGGGAACCGCCTACGAGCAGTACTTC,CATSRPAGTAYEQYF
.,TRBJ2-7,TRBV6-5,.,TGTGCCAGCAACAAACTTACAGCCTCCTACGAGCAGTACTTC,CASNKLTASYEQYF
TRBD1,TRBJ2-4,TRBV4-1,.,TGCGCCAGCAGCCAAGGGTGGGACAGGGGGTTTCAGTACTTC,CASSQGWDRGFQYF
.,TRBJ1-3,TRBV7-3,.,TGTGCCAGCAGCCAAGGGGCCGGAAACACCATATATTTT,CASSQGAGNTIYF
TRBD1,TRBJ2-3,TRBV4-2,.,TGTGCCAGCAGCCAAGTACGGGGACAGGCAGATACGCAGTATTTT,CASSQVRGQADTQYF
TRBD1,TRBJ1-4,TRBV28,.,TGTGCCAGCAGTCCGGGGGGACAGGGGGCAAATGAAAAACTGTTTTTT,CASSPGGQGANEKLFF
TRBD2,TRBJ2-1,TRBV18,.,TGTGCCAGCTCACCACTAGCGGGAGTGGAGCAGTTCTTC,CASSPLAGVEQFF
.,TRBJ1-5,TRBV28,.,TGTGCCAGCAGCCATCTAAGGGGTAGCAATCAGCCCCAGCATTTT,CASSHLRGSNQPQHF
.,TRBJ2-1,TRBV29-1,.,TGCAGCGTTGATCCCAGGGGGGCCCGATACAATGAGCAGTTCTTC,CSVDPRGARYNEQFF
TRBD1,TRBJ1-2,TRBV4-1,.,TGCGCCAGCAGCTCCGCCGGGACAGGGTGGGGCTACACCTTC,CASSSAGTGWGYTF
.,TRBJ2-1,TRBV9,.,TGTGCCAGCAGCGTAGTCGGGGGAGTCGGAATTAATGAGCAGTTCTTC,CASSVVGGVGINEQFF
.,TRBJ2-1,TRBV11-3,.,TGTGCCAGCAGAGGACAGACGCAAAATGAGCAGTTCTTC,CASRGQTQNEQFF
.,TRBJ1-1,TRBV3-1/TRBV3-2,.,TGTGCCAGCAGCCAAGATTGGGCGTTCCGGGACATAGGCACTGAAGCTTTCTTT,CASSQDWAFRDIGTEAFF
.,TRBJ1-1,TRBV6-5,.,TGTGCCAGCATCCGGGGTGCGAACACTGAAGCTTTCTTT,CASIRGANTEAFF
TRBD2,TRBJ2-2,TRBV5-4,once,TGTGCCAGCAGCCCTTTAGCGGGGGTCAACACCGGGGAGCTGTTTTTT,CASSPLAGVNTGELFF
.,TRBJ1-1,TRBV20-1,.,TGCAGTGCTAGGCCCGGGACAGAAGCTTTCTTT,CSARPGTEAFF